Each of the 16 T cell receptor beta chains below was sequenced from the same sample in a study of CD8+ T cells in alopecia areata. RNA extraction was followed by reverse transcription into cDNA, which acted as the sequencing template. The table came from immunoSEQ multiplex PCR; TCRdb's copy has only in-frame clones and leaves some out. The sample contains about 100,000 clones, over 55% of which appear only once. Sequencing used NKG2D-low CD8+ T cells sorted from blood. These receptors were collected from a human donor with alopecia areata.

The rearrangement links TRBV2 to TRBJ1-5, with unresolved D. This CDR3 is built from 12 residues. The germline V gene encodes CDR1 SNHLY and CDR2 FYNNEI. Trimming removed 4 bases at V and 4 bases at J, with 5 bases between. The CDR3 DNA is TGTGCCAGCAGTGCACTAAATCAGCCCCAGCATTTT. Its protein is CASSALNQPQHF.

The gene calls are TRBV25-1 and TRBJ2-7; TRBD1 matches 7 bases. J lost 2 bases, V lost 8 bases, and 3 bases had no gene match. The germline V gene encodes CDR1 MGHDK and CDR2 SYGVNS. This CDR3 contains 12 residues. The CDR3 region is CASATGAYEQYF. The CDR3 DNA reads TGTGCCAGCGCAACAGGGGCCTACGAGCAGTACTTC.

The rearrangement links TRBV28 to TRBJ2-4; D possibly corresponds to TRBD2 (5 bases). Per the germline V gene, CDR1 is MDHEN and CDR2 is SYDVKM. The CDR3 spans 13 residues. V was trimmed by 2 bases and J by 11 bases, leaving 13 bases between them. The CDR3 here is CASSLVTGKVQYF. In DNA form, the CDR3 reads TGTGCCAGCAGTTTAGTAACGGGAAAGGTTCAGTACTTC.

This clone was found a few times. The V gene is TRBV29-1, the J gene TRBJ2-1; 7 nucleotides match TRBD2. CDR3 length: 15 residues. Germline V CDR1 and CDR2: SQVTM, ANQGSEA. V dropped 6 bases and J dropped 0; count of bases not matched to a gene: 8. CDR3 protein: CSVPPLANSYNEQFF. In DNA form, the CDR3 reads TGCAGCGTACCTCCACTAGCGAACTCCTACAATGAGCAGTTCTTC.

This clone was observed a handful of times. The chain employs TRBV4-1 and TRBJ2-5; no clear D. The CDR3 totals 14 residues. V lost 1 base to trimming and J lost 4 bases, with 10 bases between them. Germline lookup yields CDR1 MGHRA and CDR2 YSYEKL. The CDR3 DNA reads as TGCGCCAGCAGCCAAGTCGCCAGTGGAGAGACCCAGTACTTC. Its translation is CASSQVASGETQYF.

V usage is TRBV27 and J usage is TRBJ2-3, with 7 positions matching TRBD2. CDR1 and CDR2 (germline): MNHEY, SMNVEV (reference sequence). This CDR3 is 15 amino acids long. The V gene end was trimmed by 2 bases and the J gene end by 6 bases; junction bases not matched to a gene: 8. CDR3 nucleotides: TGTGCCAGCAGTTTAGCGGGAGCGCCCAGGGATACGCAGTATTTT. The encoded protein is CASSLAGAPRDTQYF.

The rearrangement uses TRBV6-4 and TRBJ2-3; TRBD2 might be the D (6 bases). V was clipped by 4 bases and J by 2 bases, with 13 bases between them. Per the germline V gene, CDR1 is MRHNA and CDR2 is SNTAGT. This CDR3 comprises 15 residues. The CDR3 region is CASSVMEGDTDTQYF. The CDR3 coding sequence is TGTGCCAGCAGTGTCATGGAGGGCGACACAGATACGCAGTATTTT.

This chain uses TRBV7-9 with TRBJ2-7; D is ambiguous. CDR1 SEHNR and CDR2 FQNEAQ come from the germline V gene (reference sequence). The CDR3 totals 11 residues. V gave up 1 base and J gave up 5 bases, with 3 bases separating them. The chain's CDR3 is CASSLVNEQYF. The CDR3 coding sequence is TGTGCCAGCAGCTTAGTCAACGAGCAGTACTTC.

This clone turned up a few times. Distinct nucleotide sequences in the sample also encode this CDR3. V gene TRBV4-1 combines with J gene TRBJ1-4; the match to TRBD1 covers 8 bases. Looked up from germline, CDR1 is MGHRA and CDR2 is YSYEKL. The CDR3 runs 14 residues. V was clipped by 1 base and J by 8 bases; unmatched bases: 3. The CDR3 here is CASSQGTGNEKLFF. The CDR3 region has the DNA TGCGCCAGCAGCCAAGGGACAGGGAACGAAAAACTGTTTTTT.

This chain uses TRBV6-1 with TRBJ2-7; D not resolved. The CDR3 is 11 residues long. The V end lost 8 bases, the J end lost 7 bases, and 12 bases lay between the germline ends. Per the germline V gene, CDR1 is MNHNS and CDR2 is SASEGT. For the CDR3, the DNA is TGTGCCAGCCTAGGGTTGGGAGAGCAGTACTTC. Its translation is CASLGLGEQYF.

A remark on this clone: Other nucleotide sequences from this sample produce the same CDR3. The chain employs TRBV7-9 and TRBJ2-7; no definite D call. Between the trimmed V and J ends, which lost 5 bases and 4 bases, there was a span of 6 bases. The CDR3 spans 11 residues. CDR1 SEHNR and CDR2 FQNEAQ come from the germline V gene (reference sequence). DNA for the CDR3: TGTGCCAGCAGCGCGGATTACGAGCAGTACTTC. This sequence encodes CASSADYEQYF.

This clone was seen more than once but under ten times. V gene TRBV5-4 combines with J gene TRBJ2-7; D gene ambiguous. The CDR3 is made up of 12 amino acids. The germline V gene has CDR1 SGHNT and CDR2 YYREEE (reference sequence). Trimming took off 4 bases at V and 4 bases at J, with 9 bases between the two ends. This CDR3 reads CASSVAGYEQYF. CDR3 bases: TGTGCCAGCAGCGTAGCAGGTTACGAGCAGTACTTC.

This chain links TRBV29-1 with TRBJ2-1, with 7 bases that match TRBD1. The CDR3 is made up of 14 amino acids. Germline CDR1 SQVTM, CDR2 ANQGSEA. J gave up 1 base and V 6 bases, and 6 bases lay outside the gene matches. CDR3 coding DNA: TGCAGCGTCGCAACGACAGGGTCCTACAATGAGCAGTTCTTC. Protein: CSVATTGSYNEQFF.

The CDR3 is CASSIDRREQYF. The CDR3 nucleotides are TGTGCCAGTAGTATAGACCGGCGGGAGCAGTACTTC. The chain joins TRBV19 to TRBJ2-7; D is undetermined. The CDR3 covers 12 residues. CDR1 is LNHDA and CDR2 is SQIVND in the germline V gene (reference sequence). Trimming cost V 0 bases and J 7 bases, with 7 bases left between them.

This clone was seen a few times. This chain links TRBV27 with TRBJ2-5; D ambiguous. Germline V gene lookup returns CDR1 MNHEY and CDR2 SMNVEV (reference sequence). CDR3 size: 8 residues. In DNA, the CDR3 is TGTGCTAAAGAGACCCAGTACTTC. It yields the protein CAKETQYF.

The chain recombines TRBV6-5 with TRBJ1-2; TRBD1 matches 7 bases. The CDR3 consists of 12 residues. Trimming cost V 6 bases and J 8 bases; bases outside gene matches: 6. Germline V gives CDR1 MNHEY, CDR2 SVGAGI. CDR3 DNA: TGTGCCAGCAGGGATAGGGGGCGCGGCTACACCTTC. It yields the protein CASRDRGRGYTF.